What follows are 18 T cell receptor beta chains derived from one specimen sequenced in a study of a mutant IDH1 vaccine in newly diagnosed glioma. The protocol was immunoSEQ multiplex PCR, while the TCRdb copy is restricted to in-frame clones and leaves out a portion. The sample consists of 15,000 to 20,000 clones, around four fifths of them appearing once. The time point here: baseline, week 1 (first vaccination visit). Treatment indicated: pre-vaccination baseline after standard-of-care therapy. Sample: PBMCs, taken from a glioma patient treated with radiotherapy, temozolomide or both. The origin of the receptors is a man in his forties or fifties with glioma.

The chain uses TRBV6-4 and TRBJ2-3; TRBD2 matches 9 bases. J was trimmed by 2 bases and V by 5 bases; bases with no gene match: 5. The V gene's germline CDR1 is MRHNA and CDR2 SNTAGT. The CDR3 length is 15 residues. CDR3 loop: CASSPGGRATDTQYF. The CDR3 bases are TGTGCCAGCAGTCCTGGCGGGAGGGCCACAGATACGCAGTATTTT.

This clone was seen only a few times. This rearrangement joins TRBV6-4 to TRBJ2-1, with 10 bases aligning to TRBD2. V was clipped by 2 bases and J by 8 bases; unmatched bases: 3. This CDR3 has 14 amino acids. The germline gives CDR1 MRHNA, CDR2 SNTAGT. Here the CDR3 DNA reads TGTGCCAGCAGTGACGGGCTAGCGGGAGATGAGCAGTTCTTC. Its translation: CASSDGLAGDEQFF.

V is TRBV14 and J is TRBJ2-1, with 11 nucleotides matching TRBD2. CDR3 size: 17 residues. Germline V gene lookup returns CDR1 SGHDN and CDR2 FVKESK. V gave up 0 bases and J gave up 8 bases; unmatched junction bases: 9. The CDR3 region is CASSQERLAGPSDEQFF. The CDR3 nucleotides are TGTGCCAGCAGCCAAGAAAGACTAGCGGGGCCCAGCGATGAGCAGTTCTTC.

This clone was found a few times. The chain joins TRBV6-4 to TRBJ2-6, with D unresolved. CDR1 is MRHNA and CDR2 is SNTAGT in the germline V gene. There are 17 residues in the CDR3. Trimming pared 2 bases from V and 1 base from J, leaving 12 bases between. CDR3 residues: CASSDAYPGSGANVLTF. The CDR3, as DNA: TGTGCCAGCAGTGACGCATATCCTGGGTCTGGGGCCAACGTCCTGACTTTC.

This sequence joins TRBV6-5 and TRBJ1-6, with 7 positions matching TRBD1. After removal of 5 bases from V and 9 bases from J, the junction contained 7 bases not matched to a gene. Germline V gene sequence: CDR1 MNHEY, CDR2 SVGAGI. The CDR3 loop spans 14 amino acids. CDR3 coding DNA: TGTGCCAGCAGTCGGGACAGCGGGAGTTCACCCCTCCACTTT. As protein: CASSRDSGSSPLHF.

The CDR3 region has the DNA TGTGCCAGCAGCCGGACTAGCGGAACCTACAATGAGCAGTTCTTC. It yields the protein CASSRTSGTYNEQFF. The chain is built from TRBV5-4 and TRBJ2-1, with 10 bases that match TRBD2. Germline V gives CDR1 SGHNT, CDR2 YYREEE (reference sequence). V lost 4 bases and J lost 2; bases outside the gene matches: 3. This CDR3 is built from 15 residues.

CDR3 amino acids: CASSLNREYEQYV. The CDR3 bases are TGTGCCAGCAGCTTAAACAGGGAATACGAGCAGTACGTC. This sequence joins TRBV11-2 and TRBJ2-7; perhaps TRBD1 as D (6 bases). Germline CDR1 is SGHAT and CDR2 is FQNNGV. V lost 2 bases and J 4 bases, leaving 9 bases between the germline ends. The CDR3 has 13 amino acids.

Only one count was recorded for this clone. Other nucleotide sequences from this sample produce the same CDR3. V is TRBV4-2 and J is TRBJ2-6; D possibly corresponds to TRBD1 (7 bases). From germline, CDR1 is LGHNA and CDR2 YNFKEQ. Trimming left V 5 bases short and J 0 bases short, with 23 bases between. The CDR3 totals 20 residues. Written as DNA, the CDR3 is TGTGCCAGCAGCGCCCGAGAAGGGGGCGGGGTCCTCTCTGGGGCCAACGTCCTGACTTTC. It codes for CASSAREGGGVLSGANVLTF.

The gene calls are TRBV5-1 and TRBJ2-5; D is perhaps TRBD2 (6 bases). The germline V gene has CDR1 SGHRS and CDR2 YFSETQ. V gave up 3 bases and J gave up 5 bases, with 17 bases separating them. The CDR3 runs to 15 residues. CDR3 sequence: CASSWGTAGSETQYF. The CDR3 nucleotides are TGCGCCAGCAGCTGGGGAACAGCGGGCTCGGAGACCCAGTACTTC.

The rearrangement uses TRBV6-6 and TRBJ1-1, with a possible D match to TRBD1 (5 bases). The germline V gene has CDR1 MNHNY and CDR2 SVGAGI (reference sequence). V was trimmed by 2 bases and J by 2 bases, leaving 9 bases between them. The CDR3 runs 14 residues. CDR3: CASSYETANTEAFF. The CDR3 DNA is TGTGCCAGCAGTTACGAGACAGCCAACACTGAAGCTTTCTTT.

The chain combines TRBV5-8 with TRBJ2-1; D is ambiguous. This CDR3 spans 15 amino acids. CDR1 SGHTS and CDR2 YDEGEE come from the germline V gene. The germline V and J ends were trimmed by 4 bases and 0 bases, with 11 bases remaining between them. The CDR3 protein is CASSADGSSYNEQFF. In DNA, the CDR3 is TGTGCCAGCAGCGCCGACGGCAGCTCCTACAATGAGCAGTTCTTC.

The chain couples TRBV7-2 to TRBJ1-5, with TRBD1 as a possible D gene (5 bases). V gave up 5 bases and J gave up 9 bases, with 11 bases separating them. This CDR3 contains 12 residues. CDR1 is SGHTA, CDR2 FQGNSA, per germline. The CDR3 coding sequence is TGTGCCAGCAGCCAGGCAGGGAGGCCCCAGCATTTT. Amino acid sequence: CASSQAGRPQHF.

The J gene is TRBJ2-3, the V gene TRBV18; 14 bases fit TRBD2. Germline CDR1 reads KGHSH; CDR2 reads LQKENI. This CDR3 region has 17 residues. With 5 bases clipped from V and 1 base from J, the junction kept 5 bases outside the gene matches. The CDR3 reads CASSTPGLAGGTDTQYF. CDR3 sequence (DNA): TGTGCCAGCTCAACCCCGGGACTAGCGGGGGGCACAGATACGCAGTATTTT.

The chain couples TRBV5-4 to TRBJ2-1; 10 nucleotides align to TRBD2. CDR3 size: 15 residues. Germline loops: CDR1 SGHNT, CDR2 YYREEE (reference sequence). With 2 bases clipped from V and 8 bases from J, the junction kept 7 bases outside the gene matches. The CDR3 coding sequence is TGTGCCAGCAGCTTTGGGGGACTAGCGACGGATGAGCAGTTCTTC. Amino acids: CASSFGGLATDEQFF.

This rearrangement joins TRBV7-2 to TRBJ2-2; tentatively, D is TRBD2 (6 bases). CDR1 SGHTA and CDR2 FQGNSA come from the germline V gene. The CDR3 is 14 residues long. Trimming cost V 11 bases and J 8 bases, with 21 bases left between them. The CDR3 region is CAGARDSSTGELFF. In DNA, the CDR3 is TGTGCCGGGGCGAGGGACTCGAGCACTGGGGAGCTGTTTTTT.

This chain joins TRBV6-5 and TRBJ2-1; 8 bases are a match to TRBD1. V lost 6 bases to trimming and J lost 5 bases; unmatched junction nucleotides: 6. The CDR3 extends over 14 amino acids. Germline values: CDR1 MNHEY, CDR2 SVGAGI. For the CDR3, the DNA is TGTGCCAGCAGCCTTGGGACAGGTAACAATGAGCAGTTCTTC. This encodes CASSLGTGNNEQFF.

This chain joins TRBV11-2 and TRBJ1-1; 9 bases are shared with TRBD1. V shed 11 bases and J 0 bases; nucleotides not matched to a gene: 7. Germline CDR1 is SGHAT and CDR2 is FQNNGV. The CDR3 extends over 14 amino acids. The CDR3 sequence: CAGHRGLMNTEAFF. The CDR3 bases are TGTGCCGGCCACAGGGGGCTCATGAACACTGAAGCTTTCTTT. Drawing the rest from reference TRBV11-2 and TRBJ1-1, the complete variable domain is EAGVAQSPRYKIIEKRQSVAFWCNPISGHATLYWYQQILGQGPKLLIQFQNNGVVDDSQLPKDRFSAERLKGVDSTLKIQPAKLEDSAVYLCAGHRGLMNTEAFFGQGTRLTVV.

The chain has TRBV5-4 and TRBJ2-3; TRBD1 matches at 7 bases. Losses at the gene ends were 3 bases for V and 2 bases for J; bases not matched to a gene: 6. The germline gives CDR1 SGHNT, CDR2 YYREEE (reference sequence). CDR3 length: 15 amino acids. The CDR3 loop is CASSSDRAFTDTQYF. The CDR3 bases are TGTGCCAGCAGCTCCGACAGGGCCTTCACAGATACGCAGTATTTT.